The TCR beta chain described here comes from a study of T-cell memory formation after mild COVID-19. General study findings and limits: Clones that contracted clustered mainly in CM and EM if CD4+ and in EMRA if CD8+.

Comments on this clonotype: The antigen remains undetermined. Its ends do not fully match the called genes, so a read error is possible.

CDR1 is SQVTM and CDR2 is ANQGSEA in the germline V gene. The length of the CDR3 is 10 residues. TCRdb processed the 5' RACE reads anew with MiXCR; each CDR3 protein has one entry. This sample has around 130,000 distinct CDR3 sequences, with more than 13% found just once. The V gene is TRBV29-1, the J gene TRBJ1-2; 8 bases map to TRBD1. Sequenced material: PBMCs or a T cell subset sorted from them (not recorded which). This receptor was obtained from an adult woman who had mild COVID-19 (a few samples of this study predate the infection). Cell type and time point are not known. The DNA for the CDR3 is TGCAGCGTTCATCAGGGGGCGCTTGGCTTC. Translation gives CSVHQGALGF.